The rows below give T cell receptor beta chains drawn from one sample of a study of beta chain features in type 1 diabetes. Assay: immunoSEQ multiplex PCR; the TCRdb copy retains only in-frame clones and omits some. The sample records 70,000 to 90,000 clones, under 35% being singletons. The sample taken for sequencing was stem cell memory CD4+ T cells from blood. The receptor set was obtained from a young woman in good health. The CDR3 runs from the conserved cysteine through the conserved F or W.

v_gene: TRBV18
j_gene: TRBJ2-1
CDR3aa: CASSPTDRGNEQFF

v_gene: TRBV5-1
j_gene: TRBJ2-5
CDR3aa: CASSLVSEETQYF

v_gene: TRBV30
j_gene: TRBJ2-3
CDR3aa: CAWSGVGLAGGGDTQYF

v_gene: TRBV5-1
j_gene: TRBJ2-3
CDR3aa: CASSKISGLLTDTQYF

v_gene: TRBV28
j_gene: TRBJ2-1
CDR3aa: CASSALGLTAGEQFF

v_gene: TRBV6-5
j_gene: TRBJ2-1
CDR3aa: CASSSLRATGNEQFF

v_gene: TRBV25-1
j_gene: TRBJ2-3
CDR3aa: CASTSGRADTQYF

v_gene: TRBV29-1
j_gene: TRBJ1-2
CDR3aa: CSVVVAGGYGYTF

v_gene: TRBV4-3
j_gene: TRBJ2-7
CDR3aa: CASSYGGQASYEQYF

v_gene: TRBV2
j_gene: TRBJ1-2
CDR3aa: CASSGTGGYYGYTF

v_gene: TRBV5-1
j_gene: TRBJ1-2
CDR3aa: CASSLVLRGVGYGYTF

v_gene: TRBV27
j_gene: TRBJ2-7
CDR3aa: CASSFSLAGGTYEQYF

v_gene: TRBV5-5
j_gene: TRBJ1-1
CDR3aa: CASSPLGVENTEAFF

v_gene: TRBV19
j_gene: TRBJ1-5
CDR3aa: CASGPGEPHSNQPQHF

v_gene: TRBV5-1
j_gene: TRBJ2-7
CDR3aa: CASSPTPGQGAHEQYF

v_gene: TRBV2
j_gene: TRBJ2-2
CDR3aa: CASSSENTGELFF

v_gene: TRBV4-1
j_gene: TRBJ1-1
CDR3aa: CASSRRGTVNTEAFF

v_gene: TRBV7-7
j_gene: TRBJ2-5
CDR3aa: CASSTGDFQETQYF

v_gene: TRBV12-5
j_gene: TRBJ2-1
CDR3aa: CASGWASGVDEQFF

v_gene: TRBV5-1
j_gene: TRBJ2-5
CDR3aa: CASSPGGTDQETQYF

v_gene: TRBV7-2
j_gene: TRBJ2-3
CDR3aa: CASSPGGADTQYF

v_gene: TRBV7-9
j_gene: TRBJ2-7
CDR3aa: CASSLSSGSVTYEQYF

v_gene: TRBV4-1
j_gene: TRBJ1-4
CDR3aa: CASSLNSGVQEKLFF

v_gene: TRBV7-2
j_gene: TRBJ2-5
CDR3aa: CASSQTSVQETQYF

v_gene: TRBV5-4
j_gene: TRBJ1-1
CDR3aa: CASSLSLDTEAFF

v_gene: TRBV29-1
j_gene: TRBJ1-1
CDR3aa: CSVCKQPNTEAFF

v_gene: TRBV18
j_gene: TRBJ2-3
CDR3aa: CASSSGTSGTDTQYF

v_gene: TRBV5-6
j_gene: TRBJ2-1
CDR3aa: CASSLVGSSGREQFF

v_gene: TRBV19
j_gene: TRBJ1-5
CDR3aa: CASSTRDTSNQPQHF

v_gene: TRBV6-6
j_gene: TRBJ2-5
CDR3aa: CASTKRTTQETQYF

v_gene: TRBV25-1
j_gene: TRBJ1-2
CDR3aa: CASSDSLGDYGYTF

v_gene: TRBV7-9
j_gene: TRBJ1-4
CDR3aa: CASSLEALRGGPKKLFF

v_gene: TRBV5-6
j_gene: TRBJ2-5
CDR3aa: CASSLEPGVETQYF

v_gene: TRBV7-2
j_gene: TRBJ1-1
CDR3aa: CASSQGVEFEAFF

v_gene: TRBV2
j_gene: TRBJ2-2
CDR3aa: CASSKGTSGHNTGELFF

v_gene: TRBV11-1
j_gene: TRBJ2-1
CDR3aa: CASSRDRGSYSYNEQFF

v_gene: TRBV2
j_gene: TRBJ2-7
CDR3aa: CASRVSGASSYEQYF

v_gene: TRBV18
j_gene: TRBJ2-3
CDR3aa: CASSPDTSGGPGGDTQYF

v_gene: TRBV27
j_gene: TRBJ2-6
CDR3aa: CASSLGQGTGANVLTF

v_gene: TRBV5-1
j_gene: .
CDR3aa: CASSNRDSSYEQYF

v_gene: TRBV2
j_gene: TRBJ2-1
CDR3aa: CASSRVSYNEQFF

v_gene: TRBV9
j_gene: TRBJ2-5
CDR3aa: CASSPRGGPQETQYF

v_gene: TRBV7-3
j_gene: TRBJ2-1
CDR3aa: CASSSQHAGNNEQFF

v_gene: TRBV5-6
j_gene: TRBJ1-2
CDR3aa: CASSLTNRVDGYTF

v_gene: TRBV19
j_gene: TRBJ1-5
CDR3aa: CASKEDRGPVRSQHF

v_gene: TRBV18
j_gene: TRBJ1-4
CDR3aa: CASSPWTGINEKLFF

v_gene: TRBV5-6
j_gene: TRBJ1-5
CDR3aa: CASSLLRGTSNQPQHF

v_gene: TRBV29-1
j_gene: TRBJ2-7
CDR3aa: CSPRWRGPRYEQYF

v_gene: TRBV5-1
j_gene: TRBJ2-3
CDR3aa: CASSLDQGWTDTQYF

v_gene: TRBV19
j_gene: TRBJ2-2
CDR3aa: CATQGTSGSRSTGELFF

v_gene: TRBV5-1
j_gene: TRBJ1-4
CDR3aa: CASGETGDGEKLFF

v_gene: TRBV6-5
j_gene: TRBJ2-3
CDR3aa: CASSYSAADTQYF

v_gene: TRBV11-3
j_gene: TRBJ2-5
CDR3aa: CASSLAGGPSGETQYF

v_gene: TRBV11-2
j_gene: TRBJ1-1
CDR3aa: CGTGTGLNTEAFF

v_gene: TRBV7-2
j_gene: TRBJ1-6
CDR3aa: CASSPRQGKNSPLHF

v_gene: TRBV6-6
j_gene: TRBJ1-1
CDR3aa: CASRRQGLTEAFF

v_gene: TRBV30
j_gene: TRBJ2-5
CDR3aa: CAWSPGNQETQYF